In this sample, the clone carrying this T cell receptor (beta chain) turned up once. What it binds is unknown. The data belong to a study of OX40 agonist ivuxolimab in advanced cancers. Study details: While on treatment, patients had intravenous ivuxolimab at 0.01 to 10 mg/kg every 2 weeks. Study-level results: Some patients without response likewise showed low normalized clonal expansion.

This CDR3 is built from 14 residues. CDR1 is MDHEN, CDR2 SYDVKM, per germline. V was trimmed by 2 bases and J by 1 base, leaving 9 bases between them. The timepoints at which blood was sampled were baseline, cycle 4 day 1, and cycle 7 day 1. The repertoire was sequenced with immunoSEQ multiplex PCR; TCRdb's copy has only in-frame clones and lacks some. The top ten hold less than 30% of the sample, which has approximately 25,000 clones, about 88% seen once. The TCR comes from an adult with an advanced solid tumor such as melanoma, head and neck, liver or kidney cancer. V gene TRBV28 combines with J gene TRBJ2-7; D uncertain. The sequences come from CD4+ or CD8+ T cells sorted from blood, collected in a trial of the OX40 agonist ivuxolimab. The DNA of the CDR3 is TGTGCCAGCAGTTTAATGGCGGCTTCCTACGAGCAGTACTTC. Translated, it gives CASSLMAASYEQYF.